This is a list of T cell receptor beta chains from one sample in a study of blood T cell repertoires in COVID-19. Assay used: immunoSEQ multiplex PCR; TCRdb lists only in-frame clones, some missing. This table has 150,000 to 200,000 clones, over 90% appearing once. Input material: peripheral blood. The origin of the receptors is a man aged 45-60 years with acute or convalescent COVID-19. The CDR3 runs from the conserved cysteine through the conserved F or W. A D gene is named only where the DNA matches it firmly. Size is omitted from some rows. Given values are once, few, many or a class for expanded clones.

abundance | j_gene | v_gene | d_gene | CDR3nt | CDR3aa
- | TRBJ2-3 | TRBV19 | TRBD1 | TGTGCCAGTAAGGACAGGTCTAGCACAGATACGCAGTATTTT | CASKDRSSTDTQYF
- | TRBJ2-5 | TRBV5-4 | - | TGTGCCAGCAGCCCGGGAACGCGAGGAGAGACCCAGTACTTC | CASSPGTRGETQYF
- | TRBJ1-1 | TRBV1 | - | TGCACCAGCAGCCCACCATCGGGACAGGGAAACACTGAAGCTTTCTTT | CTSSPPSGQGNTEAFF
- | TRBJ2-3 | TRBV19 | TRBD1 | TGTGCCAGTAACAGGGGGGATTCAGATACGCAGTATTTT | CASNRGDSDTQYF
- | TRBJ1-3 | TRBV2 | - | TGTGCCAGCAGCCTCGGGACATGGGGAAACACCATATATTTT | CASSLGTWGNTIYF
- | TRBJ1-2 | TRBV3-1/TRBV3-2 | TRBD1 | TGTGCCAGCAACCGAGGACAGGGGGCTGGTGGCTACACCTTC | CASNRGQGAGGYTF
- | TRBJ1-1 | TRBV9 | - | TGTGCCAGCAGCGTAGGGGGACTGCTCAACACTGAAGCTTTCTTT | CASSVGGLLNTEAFF
- | TRBJ1-5 | TRBV28 | - | TGTGCCAGCAGCGCGGGGGGTAAGAGTCAGCCCCAGCATTTT | CASSAGGKSQPQHF
- | TRBJ1-4 | TRBV6-5 | TRBD1 | TGTGCCAGCAGTTACACAGGGGCGGGGGGAGAAAAACTGTTTTTT | CASSYTGAGGEKLFF
- | TRBJ2-7 | TRBV29-1 | TRBD1 | TGCAGCGTTGAAATCGCGGGACAGGAGACCTACGAGCAGTACTTC | CSVEIAGQETYEQYF
once | TRBJ2-7 | TRBV6-6 | TRBD1 | TGTGCCAGCAGTTACGGGACAGGATCATCCTACGAGCAGTACTTC | CASSYGTGSSYEQYF
- | TRBJ1-4 | TRBV15 | TRBD1 | TGTGCCACCAGCCTAGGACAGGCCGCAACTAATGAAAAACTGTTTTTT | CATSLGQAATNEKLFF
- | TRBJ1-6 | TRBV19 | TRBD1 | TGTGCCAGTAGTCCCGGACAGGGGTCCAATTCACCCCTCCACTTT | CASSPGQGSNSPLHF
- | TRBJ2-1 | TRBV29-1 | TRBD2 | TGCAGCGTTGATCTAGCGGGAGTTCGTAATGAGCAGTTCTTC | CSVDLAGVRNEQFF
- | TRBJ1-4 | TRBV27 | - | TGTGCCAGCAGTTTAAGAGGGGGAGGGGAAAAACTGTTTTTT | CASSLRGGGEKLFF
- | TRBJ1-6 | TRBV7-6 | - | TGTGCCAGCAGCTTAGAGGCGGGGAGCTCCTATAATTCACCCCTCCACTTT | CASSLEAGSSYNSPLHF
- | TRBJ2-1 | TRBV6-1 | TRBD2 | TGTGCCAGCAGTGGTCTAGCGGGGAGCTCCTACAATGAGCAGTTCTTC | CASSGLAGSSYNEQFF
- | TRBJ2-7 | TRBV6-6 | - | TGTGCCAGCACCGATGGGGGGGCGGACGAGCAGTACTTC | CASTDGGADEQYF
- | TRBJ1-2 | TRBV7-2 | TRBD1 | TGTGCCAGCAGCTCCAGACAGGGGAACTATGGCTACACCTTC | CASSSRQGNYGYTF
- | TRBJ2-2 | TRBV4-3 | TRBD1 | TGCGCCAGCAGCCAAGGGGGTAGGGGGCGTACCGGGGAGCTGTTTTTT | CASSQGGRGRTGELFF
- | TRBJ2-7 | TRBV20-1 | TRBD2 | TGCAGTTGGGGAGGGCCTTTTGAGCAGTACTTC | CSWGGPFEQYF
once | TRBJ1-2 | TRBV6-1 | - | TGTGCCAGCAGTGAATATCCCAACTTGAACTATGGCTACACCTTC | CASSEYPNLNYGYTF
- | TRBJ1-4 | TRBV5-4 | TRBD1 | TGTGCCAGCAGCCTCGATGTGGGACAGTCTAATGAAAAACTGTTTTTT | CASSLDVGQSNEKLFF
- | TRBJ2-6 | TRBV27 | - | TGTGCCAGCGGGCAGGGGGGTGGCTCTGGGGCCAACGTCCTGACTTTC | CASGQGGGSGANVLTF
- | TRBJ2-5 | TRBV27 | - | TGTGCCAGCAGTTCCCTGAACTACCTGGAGACCCAGTACTTC | CASSSLNYLETQYF
- | TRBJ1-1 | TRBV11-3 | TRBD1 | TGTGCCAGCAGCTTAGGGCCACAGGGGGCGGCTTTCTTT | CASSLGPQGAAFF
- | TRBJ2-7 | TRBV20-1 | - | TGCAGTGCTAGTCGCCTAGCGAACCTCCCCAACTTC | CSASRLANLPNF
- | TRBJ1-5 | TRBV4-3 | - | TGCGCCAGCAGCCAAGATAGGCGTAGCTACAATCAGCCCCAGCATTTT | CASSQDRRSYNQPQHF
- | TRBJ2-5 | TRBV7-9 | TRBD2 | TGTGCCAGCAGCTTAGCACGTTGGCTAGCGGGTGAAGATCAAGAGACCCAGTACTTC | CASSLARWLAGEDQETQYF
- | TRBJ2-2 | TRBV7-2 | TRBD1 | TGTGCCAGCAGCTCCTACAGGGGGCTTGACACCGGGGAGCTGTTTTTT | CASSSYRGLDTGELFF
once | TRBJ2-1 | TRBV28 | TRBD2 | TGTGCCAGCAGACCCGCGGGTAGCGGGGAGCAGTTCTTC | CASRPAGSGEQFF
- | TRBJ2-5 | TRBV28 | TRBD2 | TGTGCCAGCAGTCCGGACGGACTAGCACGGGAGACCCAGTACTTC | CASSPDGLARETQYF
once | TRBJ2-1 | TRBV29-1 | TRBD2 | TGCAGCGTTGAAGATGGGGGGGGACCGAGGAATGAGCAGTTCTTC | CSVEDGGGPRNEQFF
- | TRBJ1-5 | TRBV28 | - | TGTGCCAGCAGTCCCCCGGGGGGGGGCAATCAGCCCCAGCATTTT | CASSPPGGGNQPQHF
- | TRBJ2-7 | TRBV27 | - | TGTGCCAGCAGTTTGACACACCTCAAATCTCAATTATACGAGCAGTACTTC | CASSLTHLKSQLYEQYF
- | TRBJ1-2 | TRBV5-6 | TRBD1 | TGTGCCAGCAGACGACAGGGATCATATGGCTACACCTTC | CASRRQGSYGYTF
- | TRBJ2-1 | TRBV6-5 | TRBD2 | TGTGCCAGCAGTTACCCTGGGACTAGCGTTAATGAGCAGTTCTTC | CASSYPGTSVNEQFF
- | TRBJ2-1 | TRBV3-1/TRBV3-2 | TRBD2 | TGTGCCAGCAGACGGACTAGCGGGAATGAGCAGTTCTTC | CASRRTSGNEQFF
- | TRBJ2-2 | TRBV5-5 | - | TGTGCCAGCAGCTCCACGAGGGTCGGGGAGCTGTTTTTT | CASSSTRVGELFF
- | TRBJ2-7 | TRBV3-1/TRBV3-2 | - | TGTGCCAGCAGCCTGAGGGCCTACGAGCAGTACTTC | CASSLRAYEQYF
- | TRBJ1-2 | TRBV21-1 | - | TGTGCCAGCAGCACAATACCGGGACAGGGCGACTATGGCTACACCTTC | CASSTIPGQGDYGYTF
- | TRBJ1-2 | TRBV27 | - | TGTGCCAGCAGTTTATCGCCAGGGCGCTATGGCTACACCTTC | CASSLSPGRYGYTF
once | TRBJ1-6 | TRBV2 | - | TGTGCCAGCAGTGAGGCCAGGTTGAATTCACCCCTCCACTTT | CASSEARLNSPLHF
- | TRBJ1-1 | TRBV12-3/TRBV12-4 | TRBD1 | TGTGCCAGCAGGGGACAGGAGAACACTGAAGCTTTCTTT | CASRGQENTEAFF
- | TRBJ2-1 | TRBV4-1 | TRBD2 | TGCGCCAGCAGCCAAGATCCTGCGGCTAGCGGGAACAATGAGCAGTTCTTC | CASSQDPAASGNNEQFF
- | TRBJ2-2 | TRBV6-6 | - | TGTGCCAGCAGCCACTTGAGGACCGGGGAGCTGTTTTTT | CASSHLRTGELFF
- | TRBJ2-7 | TRBV14 | TRBD1 | TGTGCCAGCAGCCAAGGAACCGGGACAGGGGCCTACGAGCAGTACTTC | CASSQGTGTGAYEQYF
once | TRBJ2-1 | TRBV7-3 | TRBD2 | TGTGCCAGCAGCTCCGGGACTAGCGGGCCTGAAATGAGCTCCTACAATGAGCAGTTCTTC | CASSSGTSGPEMSSYNEQFF
- | TRBJ2-7 | TRBV27 | TRBD2 | TGTGCCAGCAGTGCCAAGGACTTTGGGACTAGCCCCTACGAGCAGTACTTC | CASSAKDFGTSPYEQYF
- | TRBJ2-1 | TRBV3-1/TRBV3-2 | TRBD2 | TGTGCCAGCAGCCGGGGACTATTCTACAATGAGCAGTTCTTC | CASSRGLFYNEQFF
few | TRBJ1-2 | TRBV6-5 | TRBD1 | TGTGCCAGCAGTCCGGGACAGGGGTTTTATGGCTACACCTTC | CASSPGQGFYGYTF
- | TRBJ1-1 | TRBV4-2 | - | TGTGCCAGCAGCCAAGGGGGGGTTGACACTGAAGCTTTCTTT | CASSQGGVDTEAFF
- | TRBJ1-4 | TRBV28 | TRBD1 | TGTGCCAGCAGTTTAAGTCGGGGGACAGGCTGGGAAAAACTGTTTTTT | CASSLSRGTGWEKLFF